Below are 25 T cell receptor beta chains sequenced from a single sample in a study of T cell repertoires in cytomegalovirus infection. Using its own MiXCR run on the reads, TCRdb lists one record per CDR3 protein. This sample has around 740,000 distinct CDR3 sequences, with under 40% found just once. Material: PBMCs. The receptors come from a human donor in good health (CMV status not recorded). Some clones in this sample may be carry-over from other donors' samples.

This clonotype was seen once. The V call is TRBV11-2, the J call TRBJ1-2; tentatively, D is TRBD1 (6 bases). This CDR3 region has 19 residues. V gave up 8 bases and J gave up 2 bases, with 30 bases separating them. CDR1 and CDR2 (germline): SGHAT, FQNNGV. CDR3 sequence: CASCDNKDSGGDLNYGYTF. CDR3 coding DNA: TGTGCCAGCTGCGACAATAAGGACAGTGGAGGAGACTTAAACTATGGCTACACCTTC.

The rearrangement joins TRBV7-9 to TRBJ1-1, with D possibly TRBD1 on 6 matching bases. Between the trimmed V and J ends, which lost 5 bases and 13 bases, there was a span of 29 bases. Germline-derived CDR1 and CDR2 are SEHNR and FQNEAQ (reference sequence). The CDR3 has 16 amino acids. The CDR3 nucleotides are TGTGCCAGCAGCGCGAAACTGAACAGGGACGGTTTCTTGGGTTTCTTT. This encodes CASSAKLNRDGFLGFF.

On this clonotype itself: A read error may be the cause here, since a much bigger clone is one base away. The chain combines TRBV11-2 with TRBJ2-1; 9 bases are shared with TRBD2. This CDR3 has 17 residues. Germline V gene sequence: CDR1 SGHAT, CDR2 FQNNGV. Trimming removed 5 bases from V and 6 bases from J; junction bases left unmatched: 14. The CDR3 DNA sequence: TGTGCCAGCAGCACTATACTAGCGGGCATGAGCCTCAATGAGCAGTTCTTC. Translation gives CASSTILAGMSLNEQFF.

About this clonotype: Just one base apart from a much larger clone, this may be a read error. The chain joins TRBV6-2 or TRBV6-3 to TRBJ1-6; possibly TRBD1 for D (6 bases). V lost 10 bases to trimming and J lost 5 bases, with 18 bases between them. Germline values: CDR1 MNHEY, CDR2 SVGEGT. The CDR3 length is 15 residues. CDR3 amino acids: CATLQGADNNSPLHF. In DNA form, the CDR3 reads TGTGCCACCCTACAGGGAGCGGATAATAATTCACCCCTCCACTTT.

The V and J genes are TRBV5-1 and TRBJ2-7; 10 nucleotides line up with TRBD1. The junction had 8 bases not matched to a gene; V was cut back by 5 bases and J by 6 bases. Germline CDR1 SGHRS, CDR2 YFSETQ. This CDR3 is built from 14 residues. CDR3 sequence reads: CASRPDRGRIEQYF. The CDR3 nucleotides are TGCGCCAGCAGACCTGACAGGGGGCGCATCGAGCAGTACTTC.

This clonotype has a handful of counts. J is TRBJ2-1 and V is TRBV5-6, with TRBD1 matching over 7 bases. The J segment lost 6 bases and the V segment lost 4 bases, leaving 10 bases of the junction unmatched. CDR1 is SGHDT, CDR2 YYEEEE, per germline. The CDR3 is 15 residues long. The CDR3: CASSLTTYRGNEQFF. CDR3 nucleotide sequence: TGTGCCAGCAGCCTTACTACCTACAGGGGCAATGAGCAGTTCTTC. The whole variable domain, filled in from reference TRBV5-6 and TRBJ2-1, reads DAGVTQSPTHLIKTRGQQVTLRCSPKSGHDTVSWYQQALGQGPQFIFQYYEEEERQRGNFPDRFSGHQFPNYSSELNVNALLLGDSALYLCASSLTTYRGNEQFFGPGTRLTVL.

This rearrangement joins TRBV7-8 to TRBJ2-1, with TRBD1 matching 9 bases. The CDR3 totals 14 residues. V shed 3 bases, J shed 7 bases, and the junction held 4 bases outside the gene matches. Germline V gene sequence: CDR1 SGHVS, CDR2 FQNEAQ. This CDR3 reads CASSLGTGRNEQFF. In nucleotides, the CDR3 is TGTGCCAGCAGCTTGGGGACAGGGAGGAATGAGCAGTTCTTC.

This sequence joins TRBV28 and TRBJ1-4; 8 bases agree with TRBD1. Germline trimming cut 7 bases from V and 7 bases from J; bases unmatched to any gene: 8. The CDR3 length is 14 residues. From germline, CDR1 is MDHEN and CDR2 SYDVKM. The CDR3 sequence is CASTGDRRSEKLFF. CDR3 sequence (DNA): TGTGCCAGCACTGGGGACAGGCGAAGTGAAAAACTGTTTTTT.

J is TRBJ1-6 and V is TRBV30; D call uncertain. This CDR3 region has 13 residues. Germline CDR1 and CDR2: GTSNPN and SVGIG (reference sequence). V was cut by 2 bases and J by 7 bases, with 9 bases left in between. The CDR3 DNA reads TGTGCCTGGAGTCCCAACCGGAATTCACCCCTCCACTTT. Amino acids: CAWSPNRNSPLHF.

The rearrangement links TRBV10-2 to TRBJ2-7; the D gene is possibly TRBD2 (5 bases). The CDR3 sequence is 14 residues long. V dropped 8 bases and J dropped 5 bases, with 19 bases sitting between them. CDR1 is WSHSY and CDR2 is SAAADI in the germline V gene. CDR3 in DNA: TGCGCCAGCCTCGAGAGAGGGCTCCCCCACGAGCAGTACTTC. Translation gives CASLERGLPHEQYF.

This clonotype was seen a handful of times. The CDR3 is CASSGTGGSNQPQHF. CDR3 DNA sequence: TGTGCCAGCAGCGGAACAGGGGGTAGCAATCAGCCCCAGCATTTT. The genes are TRBV7-6 and TRBJ1-5; 8 positions agree with TRBD1. This CDR3 has 15 residues. Germline-derived CDR1 and CDR2 are SGHVS and FNYEAQ. V lost 5 bases and J lost 0; bases outside the gene matches: 3.

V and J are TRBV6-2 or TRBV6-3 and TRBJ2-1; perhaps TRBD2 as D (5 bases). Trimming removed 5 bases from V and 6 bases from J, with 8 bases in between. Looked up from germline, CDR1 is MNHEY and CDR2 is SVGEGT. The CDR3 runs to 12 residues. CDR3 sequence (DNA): TGTGCCAGCAGTGATACTAGCAATGAGCAGTTCTTC. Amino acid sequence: CASSDTSNEQFF.

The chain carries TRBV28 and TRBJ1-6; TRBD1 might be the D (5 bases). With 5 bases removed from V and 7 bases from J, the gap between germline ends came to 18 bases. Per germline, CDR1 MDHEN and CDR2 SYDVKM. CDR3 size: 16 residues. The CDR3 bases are TGTGCCAGCAGTCCCGGGGACGTCCCTAGGAATTCACCCCTCCACTTT. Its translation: CASSPGDVPRNSPLHF.

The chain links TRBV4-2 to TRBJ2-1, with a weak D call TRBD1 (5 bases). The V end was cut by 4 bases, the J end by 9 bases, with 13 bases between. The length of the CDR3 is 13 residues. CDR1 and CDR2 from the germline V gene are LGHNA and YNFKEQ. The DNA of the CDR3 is TGTGCCAGCAGCCCAAGCCAGGGCCCTGAGCAGTTCTTC. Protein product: CASSPSQGPEQFF.

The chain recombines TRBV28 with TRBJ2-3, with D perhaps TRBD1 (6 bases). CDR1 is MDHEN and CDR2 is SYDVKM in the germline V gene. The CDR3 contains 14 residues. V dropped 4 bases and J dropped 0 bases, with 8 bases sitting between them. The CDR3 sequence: CASSWTDSTDTQYF. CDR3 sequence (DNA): TGTGCCAGCAGTTGGACAGATAGCACAGATACGCAGTATTTT.

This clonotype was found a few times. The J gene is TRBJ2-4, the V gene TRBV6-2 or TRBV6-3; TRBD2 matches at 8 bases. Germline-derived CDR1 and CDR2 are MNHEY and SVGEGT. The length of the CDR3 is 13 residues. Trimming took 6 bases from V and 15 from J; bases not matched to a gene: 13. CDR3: CASSPNLAGSLYF. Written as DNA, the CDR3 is TGTGCCAGCAGCCCCAACTTAGCGGGATCGCTGTACTTC.

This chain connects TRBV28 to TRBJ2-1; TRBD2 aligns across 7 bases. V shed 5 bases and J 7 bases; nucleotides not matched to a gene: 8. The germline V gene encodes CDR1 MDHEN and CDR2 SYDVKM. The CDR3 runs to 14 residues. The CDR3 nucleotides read TGTGCCAGCAGTAATATGGGGCGGGAGAATGAGCAGTTCTTC. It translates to CASSNMGRENEQFF. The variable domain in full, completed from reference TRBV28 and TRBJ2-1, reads DVKVTQSSRYLVKRTGEKVFLECVQDMDHENMFWYRQDPGLGLRLIYFSYDVKMKEKGDIPEGYSVSREKKERFSLILESASTNQTSMYLCASSNMGRENEQFFGPGTRLTVL.

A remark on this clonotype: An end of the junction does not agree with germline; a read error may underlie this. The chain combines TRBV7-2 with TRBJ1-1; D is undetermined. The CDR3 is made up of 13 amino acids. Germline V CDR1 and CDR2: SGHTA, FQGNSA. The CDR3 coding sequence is TGTGCCAGCAGCTTAGAAGTCCACACTGAAGATTTCTTT. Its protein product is CASSLEVHTEDFF. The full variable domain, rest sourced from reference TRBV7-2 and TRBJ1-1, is GAGVSQSPSNKVTEKGKDVELRCDPISGHTALYWYRQSLGQGLEFLIYFQGNSAPDKSGLPSDRFSAERTGGSVSTLTIQRTQQEDSAVYLCASSLEVHTEDFFGQGTRLTVV.

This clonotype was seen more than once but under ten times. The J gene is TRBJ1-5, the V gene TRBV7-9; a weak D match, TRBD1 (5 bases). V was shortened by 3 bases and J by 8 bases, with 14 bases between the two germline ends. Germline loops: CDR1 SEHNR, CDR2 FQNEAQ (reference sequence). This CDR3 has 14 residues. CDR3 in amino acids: CASSLGDLREPQHF. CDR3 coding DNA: TGTGCCAGCAGCTTGGGGGACCTCAGAGAGCCCCAGCATTTT.

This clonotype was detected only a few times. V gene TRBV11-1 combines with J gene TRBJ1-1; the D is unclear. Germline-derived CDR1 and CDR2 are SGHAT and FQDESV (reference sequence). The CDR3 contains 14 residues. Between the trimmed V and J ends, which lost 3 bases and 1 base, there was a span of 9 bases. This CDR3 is CASSLVTWNTEAFF. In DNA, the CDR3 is TGTGCCAGCAGCTTGGTGACATGGAACACTGAAGCTTTCTTT. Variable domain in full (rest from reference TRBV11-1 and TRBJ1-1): EAEVAQSPRYKITEKSQAVAFWCDPISGHATLYWYRQILGQGPELLVQFQDESVVDDSQLPKDRFSAERLKGVDSTLKIQPAELGDSAMYLCASSLVTWNTEAFFGQGTRLTVV.

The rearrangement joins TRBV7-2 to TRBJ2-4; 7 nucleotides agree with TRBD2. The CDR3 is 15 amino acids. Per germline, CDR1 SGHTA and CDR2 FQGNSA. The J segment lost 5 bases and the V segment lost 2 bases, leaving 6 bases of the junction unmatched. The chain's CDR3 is CASSLSLAVENIQYF. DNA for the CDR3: TGTGCCAGCAGCTTAAGCCTAGCGGTAGAAAACATTCAGTACTTC.

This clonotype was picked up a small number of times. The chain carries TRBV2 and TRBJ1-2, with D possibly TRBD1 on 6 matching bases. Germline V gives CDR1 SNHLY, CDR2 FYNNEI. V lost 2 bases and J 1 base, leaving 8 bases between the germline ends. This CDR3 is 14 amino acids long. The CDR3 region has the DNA TGTGCCAGCAGTGAAACAGGGAATAACTATGGCTACACCTTC. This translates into CASSETGNNYGYTF.

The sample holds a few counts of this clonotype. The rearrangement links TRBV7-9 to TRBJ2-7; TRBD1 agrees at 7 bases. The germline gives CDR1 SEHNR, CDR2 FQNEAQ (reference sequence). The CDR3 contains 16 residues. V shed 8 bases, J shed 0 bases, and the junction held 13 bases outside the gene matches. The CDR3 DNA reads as TGTGCCAGCGCACTAGAGGGTGCAGGGGGCTCCTACGAGCAGTACTTC. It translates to CASALEGAGGSYEQYF.

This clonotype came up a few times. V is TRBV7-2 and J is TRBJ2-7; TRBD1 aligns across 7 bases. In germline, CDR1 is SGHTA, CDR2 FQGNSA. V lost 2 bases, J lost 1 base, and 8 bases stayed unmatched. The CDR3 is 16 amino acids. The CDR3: CASSLIGTGASYEQYF. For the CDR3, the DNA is TGTGCCAGCAGCTTAATTGGTACAGGGGCATCCTACGAGCAGTACTTC.

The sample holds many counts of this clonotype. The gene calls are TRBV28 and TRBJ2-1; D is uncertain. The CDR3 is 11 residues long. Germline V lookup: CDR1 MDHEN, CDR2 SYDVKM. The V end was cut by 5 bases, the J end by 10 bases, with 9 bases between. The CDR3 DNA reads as TGTGCCAGCAGTCCCCGAGGAGAGCAGTTCTTC. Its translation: CASSPRGEQFF.